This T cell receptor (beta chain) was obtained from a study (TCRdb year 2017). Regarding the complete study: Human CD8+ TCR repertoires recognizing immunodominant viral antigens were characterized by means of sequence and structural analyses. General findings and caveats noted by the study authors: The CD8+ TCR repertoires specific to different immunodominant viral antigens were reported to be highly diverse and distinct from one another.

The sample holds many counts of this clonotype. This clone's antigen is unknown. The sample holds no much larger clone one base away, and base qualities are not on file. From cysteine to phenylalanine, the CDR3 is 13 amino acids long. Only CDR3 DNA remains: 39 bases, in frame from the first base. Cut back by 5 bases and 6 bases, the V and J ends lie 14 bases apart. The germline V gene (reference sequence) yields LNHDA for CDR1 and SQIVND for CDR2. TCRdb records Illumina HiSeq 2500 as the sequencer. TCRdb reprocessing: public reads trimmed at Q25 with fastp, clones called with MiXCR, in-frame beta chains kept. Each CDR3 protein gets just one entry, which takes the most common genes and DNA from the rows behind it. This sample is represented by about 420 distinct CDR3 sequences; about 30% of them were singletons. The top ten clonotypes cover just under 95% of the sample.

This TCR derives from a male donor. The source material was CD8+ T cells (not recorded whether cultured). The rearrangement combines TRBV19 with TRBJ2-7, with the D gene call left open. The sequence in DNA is TGTGCCAGTAGTCCAACTCGTGGAGCCGAGCAGTACTTC. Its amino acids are CASSPTRGAEQYF. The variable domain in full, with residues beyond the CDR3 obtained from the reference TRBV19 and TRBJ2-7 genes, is DGGITQSPKYLFRKEGQNVTLSCEQNLNHDAMYWYRQDPGQGLRLIYYSQIVNDFQKGDIAEGYSVSREKKESFPLTVTSAQKNPTAFYLCASSPTRGAEQYFGPGTRLTVT.